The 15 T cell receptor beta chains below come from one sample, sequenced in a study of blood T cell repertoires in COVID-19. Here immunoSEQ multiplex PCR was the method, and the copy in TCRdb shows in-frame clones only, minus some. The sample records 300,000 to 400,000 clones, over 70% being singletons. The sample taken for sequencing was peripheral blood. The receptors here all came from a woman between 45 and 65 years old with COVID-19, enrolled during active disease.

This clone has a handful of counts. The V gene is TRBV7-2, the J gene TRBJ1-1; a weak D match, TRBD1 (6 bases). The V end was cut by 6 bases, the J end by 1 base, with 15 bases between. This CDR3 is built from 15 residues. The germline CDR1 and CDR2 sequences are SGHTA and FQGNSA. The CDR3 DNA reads TGTGCCAGCAGGTCACAGGGCCTATCGAACACTGAAGCTTTCTTT. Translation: CASRSQGLSNTEAFF. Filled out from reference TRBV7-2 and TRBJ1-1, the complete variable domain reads GAGVSQSPSNKVTEKGKDVELRCDPISGHTALYWYRQSLGQGLEFLIYFQGNSAPDKSGLPSDRFSAERTGGSVSTLTIQRTQQEDSAVYLCASRSQGLSNTEAFFGQGTRLTVV.

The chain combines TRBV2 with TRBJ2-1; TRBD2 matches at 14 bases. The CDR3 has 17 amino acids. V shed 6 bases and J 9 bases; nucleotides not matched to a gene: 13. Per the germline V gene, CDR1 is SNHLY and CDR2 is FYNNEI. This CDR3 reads CASRPGLAGGLGGEQFF. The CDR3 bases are TGTGCCAGCAGGCCCGGACTAGCGGGAGGCCTTGGCGGTGAGCAGTTCTTC.

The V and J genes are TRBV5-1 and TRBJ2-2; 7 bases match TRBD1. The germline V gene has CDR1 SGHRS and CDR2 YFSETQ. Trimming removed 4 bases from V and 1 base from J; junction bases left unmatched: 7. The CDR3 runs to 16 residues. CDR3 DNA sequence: TGCGCCAGCAGCCCGACCGGGACAGTGAACACCGGGGAGCTGTTTTTT. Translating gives CASSPTGTVNTGELFF.

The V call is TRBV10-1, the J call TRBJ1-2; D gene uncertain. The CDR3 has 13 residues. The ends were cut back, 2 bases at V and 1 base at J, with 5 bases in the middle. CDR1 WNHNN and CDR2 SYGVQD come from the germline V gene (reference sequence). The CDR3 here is CASSERSNYGYTF. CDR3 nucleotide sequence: TGCGCCAGCAGTGAGCGGAGTAACTATGGCTACACCTTC.

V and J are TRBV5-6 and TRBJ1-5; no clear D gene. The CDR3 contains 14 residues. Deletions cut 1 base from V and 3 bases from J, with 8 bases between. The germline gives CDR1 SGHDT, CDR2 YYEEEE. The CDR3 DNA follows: TGTGCCAGCAGCTTGTTGGCGGTCAATCAGCCCCAGCATTTT. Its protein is CASSLLAVNQPQHF.

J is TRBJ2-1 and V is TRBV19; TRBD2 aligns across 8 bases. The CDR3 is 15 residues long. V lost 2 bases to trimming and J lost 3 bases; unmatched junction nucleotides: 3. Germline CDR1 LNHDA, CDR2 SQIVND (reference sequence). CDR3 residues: CASSIWGLDYNEQFF. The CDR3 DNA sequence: TGTGCCAGTAGTATATGGGGACTAGACTACAATGAGCAGTTCTTC.

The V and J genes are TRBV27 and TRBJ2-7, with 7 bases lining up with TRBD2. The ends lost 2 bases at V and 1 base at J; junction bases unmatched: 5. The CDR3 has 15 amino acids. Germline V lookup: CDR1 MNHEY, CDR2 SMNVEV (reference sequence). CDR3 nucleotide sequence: TGTGCCAGCAGTTTAGTAGCGGGTGGTTCCTACGAGCAGTACTTC. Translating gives CASSLVAGGSYEQYF.

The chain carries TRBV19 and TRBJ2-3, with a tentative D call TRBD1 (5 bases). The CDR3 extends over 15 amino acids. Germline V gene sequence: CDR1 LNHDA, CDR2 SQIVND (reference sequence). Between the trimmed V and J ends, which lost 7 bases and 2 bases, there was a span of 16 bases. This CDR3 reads CASKTIDSLTDTQYF. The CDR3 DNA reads TGTGCCAGTAAAACAATTGACAGTCTCACAGATACGCAGTATTTT. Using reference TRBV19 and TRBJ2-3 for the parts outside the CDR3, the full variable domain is DGGITQSPKYLFRKEGQNVTLSCEQNLNHDAMYWYRQDPGQGLRLIYYSQIVNDFQKGDIAEGYSVSREKKESFPLTVTSAQKNPTAFYLCASKTIDSLTDTQYFGPGTRLTVL.

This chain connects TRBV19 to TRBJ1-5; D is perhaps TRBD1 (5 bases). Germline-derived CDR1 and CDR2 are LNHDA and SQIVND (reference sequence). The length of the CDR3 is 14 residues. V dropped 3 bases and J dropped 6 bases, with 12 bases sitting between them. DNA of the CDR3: TGTGCCAGTAGTATGGGGCAGGGAGGTCAGCCCCAGCATTTT. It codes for CASSMGQGGQPQHF.

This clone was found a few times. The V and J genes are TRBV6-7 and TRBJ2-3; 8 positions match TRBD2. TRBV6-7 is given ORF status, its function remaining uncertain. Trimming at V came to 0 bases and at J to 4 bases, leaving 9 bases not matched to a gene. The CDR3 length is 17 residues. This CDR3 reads CASSYSLAGKDADTQYF. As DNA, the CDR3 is TGTGCCAGCAGTTACTCATTAGCGGGAAAAGACGCAGATACGCAGTATTTT.

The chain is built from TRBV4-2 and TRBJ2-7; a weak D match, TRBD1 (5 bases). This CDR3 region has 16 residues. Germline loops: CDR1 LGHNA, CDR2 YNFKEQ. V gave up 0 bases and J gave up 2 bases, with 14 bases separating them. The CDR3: CASSQEMSAGPYEQYF. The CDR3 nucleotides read TGTGCCAGCAGCCAAGAGATGTCGGCAGGGCCCTACGAGCAGTACTTC.

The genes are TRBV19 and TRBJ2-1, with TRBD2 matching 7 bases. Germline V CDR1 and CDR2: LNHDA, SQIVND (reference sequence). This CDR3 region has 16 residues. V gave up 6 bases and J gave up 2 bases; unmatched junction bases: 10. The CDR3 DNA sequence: TGTGCCAGTAGGATTGCCGGCGGGAGCACCTACAATGAGCAGTTCTTC. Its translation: CASRIAGGSTYNEQFF.

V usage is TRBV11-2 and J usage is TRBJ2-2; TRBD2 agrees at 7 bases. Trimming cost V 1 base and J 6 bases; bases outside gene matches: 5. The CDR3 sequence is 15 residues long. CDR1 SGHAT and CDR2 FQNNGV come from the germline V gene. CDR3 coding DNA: TGTGCCAGCAGCTTAGGGGGAGGGAAGCCCGGGGAGCTGTTTTTT. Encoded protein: CASSLGGGKPGELFF.

The CDR3 DNA is TGTGCCAGCAGCTTAGAGGTTAGCGGAAACGAGCAGTACTTC. Amino acid sequence: CASSLEVSGNEQYF. The rearrangement links TRBV7-9 to TRBJ2-7; a possible D gene is TRBD2 (6 bases). Germline assignment: CDR1 SEHNR and CDR2 FQNEAQ (reference sequence). This CDR3 is built from 14 residues. The germline V and J ends were trimmed by 1 base and 5 bases, with 12 bases remaining between them. The full variable domain, its missing parts supplied by reference TRBV7-9 and TRBJ2-7, is DTGVSQNPRHKITKRGQNVTFRCDPISEHNRLYWYRQTLGQGPEFLTYFQNEAQLEKSRLLSDRFSAERPKGSFSTLEIQRTEQGDSAMYLCASSLEVSGNEQYFGPGTRLTVT.

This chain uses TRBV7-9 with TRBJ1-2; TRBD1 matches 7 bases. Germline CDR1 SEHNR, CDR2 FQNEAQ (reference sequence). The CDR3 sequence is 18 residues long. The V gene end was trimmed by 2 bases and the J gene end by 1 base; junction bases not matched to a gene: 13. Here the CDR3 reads CASSLLPGTANLNYGYTF. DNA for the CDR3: TGTGCCAGCAGCTTACTCCCAGGGACAGCGAACCTTAACTATGGCTACACCTTC.